This T cell receptor beta chain originates from a study of blood T cell repertoires in COVID-19 (dated by TCRdb to 2019 to 2021). About the investigation overall: The collaborator samples originated in the United States, Italy and Spain and spanned the acute and convalescent phases of COVID-19. A freely available public database, intended as a resource for researchers studying the immune response to SARS-CoV-2, is where the repertoires were released. The dataset comprised deeply sampled blood TCRbeta repertoires from subjects exposed to, actively infected with, or recovered from COVID-19. Nearly every sample came with metadata listing a de-identified subject ID, COVID-19 status, age in years and sex. The material from the prospective study consisted of cDNA or gDNA derived from T cells, B-cell-depleted T cells, or PBMCs. The samples were drawn from two sources: the first 160 participants of the ongoing ImmuneRACE study, and over 950 subjects contributed by 6 global collaborators. Where available, HLA class I and class II types were taken from metadata supplied by the sample provider and were not determined by assay-based typing.

TCRbeta CDR3 regions were amplified from genomic DNA by means of the immunoSEQ Assay, a bias-controlled multiplex PCR. The source study handled its data this way. The number of nucleated cells in each sample was estimated from the amplification of reference gene primers within the assay. To quantify the absolute abundance of each unique TCRbeta CDR3 rearrangement, sequence reads were collapsed and filtered. Productive Simpson clonality was computed per sample as the square root of Simpson's diversity index over productive rearrangements. TCRdb took over this immuneACCESS table, retaining in-frame rearrangements with V and J assigned. Such tables are incomplete; in checked studies, under half of the missing clones stem from an unresolved V gene, and the remainder is unexplained. The V and J calls and the clone size are those of that table, but D and trimming were determined from the DNA. The sample table records 110,000 or so clones; roughly 84% of these occur just once. The ten largest clones take up 7.5% to 9.5% of the sample.

Samples from volunteer blood donors who had recovered from COVID-19 were contributed by a second Seattle source. Whole blood was collected in K2EDTA tubes by collaborating institutions according to the institutions' own protocols. For TCRbeta analysis, collaborator samples were shipped as frozen whole blood, as isolated PBMCs, or as DNA extracted from either sample type. The paper's findings and limits, for the study overall: How much clinical and demographic metadata was included differed by source and by participant, and the metadata was provided uncurated.

The CDR3, cysteine through phenylalanine, is 14 amino acids long. The DNA shown is the 42-base CDR3, in frame from base 1. The germline V gene provides CDR1 MDHEN and CDR2 SYDVKM. Germline trimming: 7 bases from V, 0 bases from J; junction bases outside gene matches: 1. A note on this clone: Its antigen specificity is not known. No per-base quality is available; no much larger clone lies one base away.

Sample: peripheral blood. The sequence derives from an older woman who had recovered from COVID-19. Here the chain combines TRBV28 and TRBJ1-5, and TRBD1 aligns with 9 junction nucleotides. The CDR3 sequence is CASKTGGSNQPQHF. The nucleotide sequence reads as follows: TGTGCCAGCAAGACAGGGGGTAGCAATCAGCCCCAGCATTTT.